The clone carrying this T cell receptor beta chain was seen once. The data belong to a study of blood T cell repertoires in COVID-19. Method: immunoSEQ multiplex PCR; TCRdb's copy keeps in-frame clones and lacks some. The sample shows 120,000 to 150,000 clones, over 80% of them seen only once. The germline V gene has CDR1 KGHSH and CDR2 LQKENI. The trim removed 2 bases at V and 1 base at J, leaving 6 bases unmatched. This CDR3 has 16 residues. Sequenced sample: peripheral blood. J is TRBJ2-3 and V is TRBV18; 7 positions agree with TRBD1. The sequence derives from a human donor in a cohort sampled during active COVID-19. CDR3 sequence (DNA): TGTGCCAGCTCACCAATTAGAGGGGGCGGCACAGATACGCAGTATTTT. This sequence encodes CASSPIRGGGTDTQYF.